The 3 T cell receptor beta chains given below trace back to one sample, sequenced in a study of post-analysis software for immune sequencing data (dated by TCRdb to between 2014 and 2017). Libraries were made using PCR. Sequencer: Illumina HiSeq 2500. Unique molecular identifiers were incorporated into TCR beta cDNA libraries to reduce PCR and sequencing biases. TCRdb handled the public reads itself, with Q25 trimming in fastp and clone calling in MiXCR, and kept productive beta chains. Every CDR3 protein is listed once, alongside the most common genes and DNA of its rows. In this sample the table shows fewer than 850,000 distinct CDR3 sequences, roughly 50% of which occur a single time. The ten largest clones add up to approximately 5% of the sample. Their antigens are not known. Paper-wide results and their limitations: Patients showed significantly higher frequencies than controls for five TRBV segments, among them TRBV5-6, TRBV5-1 and TRBV20-1.

The sample taken for sequencing was blood. The receptors were sampled from a girl aged 5 to 17 with multiple sclerosis.

The chain joins TRBV28 to TRBJ2-2, with a possible D match to TRBD2 (7 bases). Trimming took 6 bases from V and 0 from J, leaving 11 bases between them. In germline, CDR1 is MDHEN, CDR2 SYDVKM. The length of the CDR3 is 15 residues. The DNA of the CDR3 is TGTGCCAGCAGACCCGGGGGGCCGAACACCGGGGAGCTGTTTTTT. Amino acid sequence: CASRPGGPNTGELFF.

The chain links TRBV5-1 to TRBJ2-7; maybe TRBD1 (6 bases). The CDR3 runs to 13 residues. V was shortened by 3 bases and J by 4 bases, with 11 bases between the two germline ends. CDR1 is SGHRS, CDR2 YFSETQ, per germline. The CDR3 is CASSWDKTYEQYF. CDR3 DNA: TGCGCCAGCAGCTGGGACAAGACTTACGAGCAGTACTTC.

This clonotype was counted only a few times. The V gene is TRBV20-1, the J gene TRBJ2-7; 11 bases are a match to TRBD2. The germline CDR1 and CDR2 sequences are DFQATT and SNEGSKA (reference sequence). Trimming cost V 6 bases and J 10 bases; bases outside gene matches: 14. This CDR3 region has 14 residues. As DNA, the CDR3 is TGCAGTGCCCCCCGACTAGCGGGATCATCGGTACAGTACTTC. This translates into CSAPRLAGSSVQYF.